Shown below are 12 T cell receptor beta chains from a single sample sequenced in a study of T cells in localized non-small cell lung cancer. Assay: immunoSEQ multiplex PCR; the TCRdb copy retains only in-frame clones and omits some. The data contain some 21,000 clones, just over 90% of them seen just once; the ten biggest clones take up about 7%. The sample was peripheral blood, taken before any cancer treatment. Receptors originate from a woman aged 40-70 years with stage I lung adenocarcinoma.

The genes are TRBV28 and TRBJ2-5, with TRBD1 matching 9 bases. This CDR3 spans 15 amino acids. V was pared by 3 bases and J by 11 bases, with 13 bases of the junction left unmatched. The V gene's germline CDR1 is MDHEN and CDR2 SYDVKM. CDR3 amino acids: CASSFGTGSGWEQYF. The CDR3, as DNA: TGTGCCAGCAGTTTCGGGACAGGGAGCGGGTGGGAGCAGTACTTC.

V gene TRBV6-6 combines with J gene TRBJ2-5, with 12 nucleotides matching TRBD2. The CDR3 contains 15 residues. CDR1 and CDR2 from the germline V gene are MNHNY and SVGAGI (reference sequence). Losses at the gene ends were 2 bases for V and 4 bases for J; bases not matched to a gene: 2. As DNA, the CDR3 is TGTGCCAGCAGTTACCCGGGACTAGCGGGAGAGACCCAGTACTTC. Its protein is CASSYPGLAGETQYF.

The chain recombines TRBV2 with TRBJ1-1, with D uncertain. The CDR3 spans 15 residues. V was cut by 4 bases and J by 0 bases, with 12 bases left in between. Germline V lookup: CDR1 SNHLY, CDR2 FYNNEI. In DNA form, the CDR3 reads TGTGCCAGCAGTGTCCGTGTGGCGTTGAACACTGAAGCTTTCTTT. Protein: CASSVRVALNTEAFF.

The J gene is TRBJ2-7, the V gene TRBV28; D tentatively fits TRBD1 or TRBD2 (5 bases each). V was trimmed by 7 bases and J by 1 base, leaving 17 bases between them. Germline CDR1 reads MDHEN; CDR2 reads SYDVKM. The CDR3 runs 15 residues. The DNA of the CDR3 is TGTGCCAGCACTATCGGGATCTGGGGGTCCTACGAGCAGTACTTC. Translated: CASTIGIWGSYEQYF.

The chain recombines TRBV16 with TRBJ2-5; TRBD1 aligns across 7 bases. The CDR3 sequence is 16 residues long. CDR1 and CDR2 (germline): KGHSY, FQNENV. The V and J ends lost 1 base and 5 bases, in that order; junction bases with no gene match: 10. CDR3 DNA: TGTGCCAGCAGCCAATGGAAGGGGGCCGGCGGGGAGACCCAGTACTTC. Amino acid sequence: CASSQWKGAGGETQYF. Variable domain in full (rest from reference TRBV16 and TRBJ2-5): GEEVAQTPKHLVRGEGQKAKLYCAPIKGHSYVFWYQQVLKNEFKFLISFQNENVFDETGMPKERFSAKCLPNSPCSLEIQATKLEDSAVYFCASSQWKGAGGETQYFGPGTRLLVL.

This clone was observed once. This rearrangement joins TRBV10-1 to TRBJ2-5; D gene uncertain. Trimming left V 9 bases short and J 1 base short, with 6 bases between. Looked up from germline, CDR1 is WNHNN and CDR2 is SYGVQD (reference sequence). The CDR3 consists of 11 residues. The CDR3 protein is CARGIQETQYF. CDR3 DNA sequence: TGCGCCAGGGGAATCCAAGAGACCCAGTACTTC.

The gene calls are TRBV6-5 and TRBJ2-7; no clear D. The CDR3 covers 11 residues. Germline V gene sequence: CDR1 MNHEY, CDR2 SVGAGI. Trimming took 4 bases from V and 6 from J, leaving 7 bases between them. CDR3 nucleotides: TGTGCCAGCAGTTCTCTGGGCGAGCAGTACTTC. Encoded protein: CASSSLGEQYF.

This clone showed up just a few times. This chain links TRBV5-5 with TRBJ1-2, with 9 bases matching TRBD1. The J segment lost 7 bases and the V segment lost 4 bases, leaving 8 bases of the junction unmatched. Germline V gene sequence: CDR1 SGHKS, CDR2 YYEKEE (reference sequence). The CDR3 runs to 14 residues. CDR3: CASSGGQGWSGYTF. The CDR3 bases are TGTGCCAGCAGCGGGGGACAGGGTTGGAGTGGCTACACCTTC.

V is TRBV7-2 and J is TRBJ2-3; D gene uncertain. Trimming took 1 base from V and 10 from J, leaving 12 bases between them. This CDR3 is 13 amino acids long. Germline V CDR1 and CDR2: SGHTA, FQGNSA. Written as DNA, the CDR3 is TGTGCCAGCAGCTTAGAGGCTACCCATGCGCAGTATTTT. It encodes CASSLEATHAQYF.

The chain links TRBV28 to TRBJ1-5, with D possibly matching TRBD1 (5 bases). In germline, CDR1 is MDHEN, CDR2 SYDVKM. Trimming removed 6 bases at V and 0 bases at J, with 12 bases between. CDR3 size: 15 residues. CDR3 loop: CASRKTEYSNQPQHF. The CDR3 DNA reads as TGTGCCAGCAGGAAGACAGAATATAGCAATCAGCCCCAGCATTTT. Based on the CDR3 plus reference TRBV28 and TRBJ1-5, the full variable domain is DVKVTQSSRYLVKRTGEKVFLECVQDMDHENMFWYRQDPGLGLRLIYFSYDVKMKEKGDIPEGYSVSREKKERFSLILESASTNQTSMYLCASRKTEYSNQPQHFGDGTRLSIL.

The chain has TRBV18 and TRBJ2-2; 7 bases agree with TRBD2. J lost 7 bases, V lost 0 bases, and 8 bases had no gene match. Germline values: CDR1 KGHSH, CDR2 LQKENI. The CDR3 runs 16 residues. The CDR3 bases are TGTGCCAGCTCACCACCTGGCGGGAGAAGCGGCGGGGAGCTGTTTTTT. It encodes CASSPPGGRSGGELFF.

The V and J genes are TRBV6-4 and TRBJ2-3; unclear D gene. Germline CDR1 and CDR2: MRHNA and SNTAGT. This CDR3 has 13 amino acids. V was cut by 5 bases and J by 5 bases, with 11 bases left in between. CDR3 loop: CASSLGLGDTQYF. Written as DNA, the CDR3 is TGTGCCAGCAGTTTGGGGTTGGGAGATACGCAGTATTTT.